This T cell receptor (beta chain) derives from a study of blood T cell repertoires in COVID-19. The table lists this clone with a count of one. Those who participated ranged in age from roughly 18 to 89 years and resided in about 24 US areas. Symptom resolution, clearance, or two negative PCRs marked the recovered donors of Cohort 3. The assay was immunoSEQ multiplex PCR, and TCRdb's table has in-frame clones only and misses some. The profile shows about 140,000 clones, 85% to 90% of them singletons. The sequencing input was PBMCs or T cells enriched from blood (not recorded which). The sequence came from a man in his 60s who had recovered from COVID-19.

The CDR3 spells CSDTLAGGYGYTF. The CDR3 bases are TGCAGCGATACATTGGCAGGGGGCTATGGCTACACCTTC. This chain uses TRBV29-1 with TRBJ1-2; 7 bases line up with TRBD1. This CDR3 is 13 amino acids long. Per germline, CDR1 SQVTM and CDR2 ANQGSEA. Losses at the gene ends were 7 bases for V and 4 bases for J; bases not matched to a gene: 9.